The 8 T cell receptor beta chains below come from one sample, sequenced in a study of blood T cell repertoires in COVID-19 (dated by TCRdb to 2018 to 2020). Libraries were made using the immunoSEQ multiplex PCR assay. Entries here come from immuneACCESS through TCRdb and include only in-frame sequences with V and J called. Some clones fail to appear in such tables; in the studies checked, an unresolved V gene covers under half of the shortfall, and the cause of the remainder is unknown. The sample table holds more than 90,000 clones, of which roughly 87% were seen once. The ten largest clones add up to roughly 18% of the sample. The specimen sequenced was peripheral blood. The receptors stem from a man older than 75 with acute or convalescent COVID-19.

The V call is TRBV7-2, the J call TRBJ2-7; 7 nucleotides agree with TRBD2. Germline loops: CDR1 SGHTA, CDR2 FQGNSA. The V gene end was trimmed by 1 base and the J gene end by 2 bases; junction bases not matched to a gene: 5. CDR3 length: 15 amino acids. CDR3 DNA sequence: TGTGCCAGCAGCTTAGGCAGGGAGGGTCCCTACGAGCAGTACTTC. It encodes CASSLGREGPYEQYF.

J is TRBJ2-2 and V is TRBV7-2, with D perhaps matching TRBD2 (6 bases). Germline values: CDR1 SGHTA, CDR2 FQGNSA. This CDR3 has 16 amino acids. V was shortened by 5 bases and J by 3 bases, with 16 bases between the two germline ends. The CDR3 spells CASSTQGGGYTGELFF. Written as DNA, the CDR3 is TGTGCCAGCAGCACCCAGGGTGGAGGGTACACCGGGGAGCTGTTTTTT.

This clone was recorded only once. The rearrangement uses TRBV6-6 and TRBJ1-2; D is unclear. The ends were cut back, 2 bases at V and 5 bases at J, with 3 bases in the middle. CDR1 is MNHNY, CDR2 SVGAGI, per germline (reference sequence). The CDR3 is 11 amino acids. For the CDR3, the DNA is TGTGCCAGCAGTTACCGGTATGGCTACACCTTC. Amino acid sequence: CASSYRYGYTF.

The chain joins TRBV29-1 to TRBJ2-3, with D maybe TRBD2 (6 bases). Trimming took off 8 bases at V and 4 bases at J, with 22 bases between the two ends. Germline CDR1 and CDR2: SQVTM and ANQGSEA. The CDR3 sequence is 15 residues long. CDR3 sequence: CSHTRLLAGSDTQYF. The CDR3, as DNA: TGCAGCCACACTCGCCTCCTTGCGGGATCAGATACGCAGTATTTT.

CDR3 protein: CASSIDRRGSYEQYF. The CDR3 DNA follows: TGTGCCAGTAGTATTGACAGGAGAGGCTCCTACGAGCAGTACTTC. V usage is TRBV19 and J usage is TRBJ2-7; D may be TRBD1 (6 bases). Germline lookup yields CDR1 LNHDA and CDR2 SQIVND (reference sequence). Trimming pared 3 bases from V and 0 bases from J, leaving 12 bases between. The CDR3 has 15 residues.

This clone was seen once. This chain connects TRBV19 to TRBJ2-7, with 7 bases aligning to TRBD1. The J segment lost 7 bases and the V segment lost 4 bases, leaving 7 bases of the junction unmatched. Germline assignment: CDR1 LNHDA and CDR2 SQIVND (reference sequence). The CDR3 spans 13 residues. The CDR3 here is CASSTDRMGEQYF. The CDR3 bases are TGTGCCAGTAGTACGGACAGGATGGGAGAGCAGTACTTC.

J is TRBJ2-6 and V is TRBV19; D call uncertain. V lost 7 bases, J lost 0 bases, and 10 bases lay in between. This CDR3 spans 15 amino acids. Germline V gives CDR1 LNHDA, CDR2 SQIVND (reference sequence). The CDR3 DNA reads TGTGCCAGTATAGAATTTCACTCTGGGGCCAACGTCCTGACTTTC. Translated: CASIEFHSGANVLTF.

In its sample, this clone was seen a few times. The genes are TRBV9 and TRBJ2-2; 9 bases match TRBD2. The V and J ends lost 4 bases and 7 bases, in that order; junction bases with no gene match: 14. CDR1 and CDR2 (germline): SGDLS, YYNGEE. The CDR3 covers 17 residues. The CDR3 bases are TGTGCCAGCAGCACCAACCTAGCGGGGCGTTTAGGCGGGGAGCTGTTTTTT. This sequence encodes CASSTNLAGRLGGELFF.